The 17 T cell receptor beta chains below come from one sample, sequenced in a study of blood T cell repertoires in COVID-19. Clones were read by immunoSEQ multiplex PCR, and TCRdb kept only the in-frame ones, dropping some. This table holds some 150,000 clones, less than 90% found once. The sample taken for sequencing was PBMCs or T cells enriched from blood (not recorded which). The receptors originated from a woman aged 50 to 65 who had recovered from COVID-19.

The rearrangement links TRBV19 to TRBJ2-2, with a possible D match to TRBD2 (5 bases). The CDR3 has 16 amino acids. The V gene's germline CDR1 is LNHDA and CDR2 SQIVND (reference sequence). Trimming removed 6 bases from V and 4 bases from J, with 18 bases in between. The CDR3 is CASSIFRGTGTGELFF. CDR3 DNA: TGTGCCAGTAGCATATTTCGGGGAACGGGCACCGGGGAGCTGTTTTTT.

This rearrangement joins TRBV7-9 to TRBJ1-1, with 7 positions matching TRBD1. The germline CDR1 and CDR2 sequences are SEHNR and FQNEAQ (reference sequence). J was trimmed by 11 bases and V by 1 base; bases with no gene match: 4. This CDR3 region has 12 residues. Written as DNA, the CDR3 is TGTGCCAGCAGCTTAGAACAGGGGCCGGCTTTCTTT. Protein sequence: CASSLEQGPAFF.

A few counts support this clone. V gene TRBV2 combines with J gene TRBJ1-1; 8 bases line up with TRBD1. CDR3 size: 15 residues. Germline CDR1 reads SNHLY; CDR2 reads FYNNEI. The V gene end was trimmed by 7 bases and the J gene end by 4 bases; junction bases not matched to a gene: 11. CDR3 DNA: TGTGCCAGCACCTCAACCAGGGGGCTCGGCACTGAAGCTTTCTTT. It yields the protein CASTSTRGLGTEAFF.

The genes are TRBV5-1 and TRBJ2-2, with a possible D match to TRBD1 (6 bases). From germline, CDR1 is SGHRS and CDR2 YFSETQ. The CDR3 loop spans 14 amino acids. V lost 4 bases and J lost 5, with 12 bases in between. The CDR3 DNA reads TGCGCCAGCAGCCGGACAGTACAGACCGGGGAGCTGTTTTTT. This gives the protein CASSRTVQTGELFF.

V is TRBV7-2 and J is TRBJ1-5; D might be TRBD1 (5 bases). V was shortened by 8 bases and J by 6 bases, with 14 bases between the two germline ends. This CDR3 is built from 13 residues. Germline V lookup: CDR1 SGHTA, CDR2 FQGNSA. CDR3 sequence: CASGTQGSQPQHF. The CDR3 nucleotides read TGTGCCAGCGGAACTCAGGGTAGTCAGCCCCAGCATTTT.

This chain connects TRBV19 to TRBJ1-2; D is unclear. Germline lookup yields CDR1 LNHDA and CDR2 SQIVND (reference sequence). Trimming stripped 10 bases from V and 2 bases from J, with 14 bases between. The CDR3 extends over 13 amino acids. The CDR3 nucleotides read TGTGCCATTCGCCGGGTCGGAAACTATGGCTACACCTTC. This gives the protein CAIRRVGNYGYTF.

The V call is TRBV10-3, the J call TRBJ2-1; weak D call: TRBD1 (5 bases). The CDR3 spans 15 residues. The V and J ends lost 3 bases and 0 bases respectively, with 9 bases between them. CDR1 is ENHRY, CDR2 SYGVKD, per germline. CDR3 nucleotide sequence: TGTGCCATCAGTGAAGGGGATAGCTCCTACAATGAGCAGTTCTTC. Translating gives CAISEGDSSYNEQFF.

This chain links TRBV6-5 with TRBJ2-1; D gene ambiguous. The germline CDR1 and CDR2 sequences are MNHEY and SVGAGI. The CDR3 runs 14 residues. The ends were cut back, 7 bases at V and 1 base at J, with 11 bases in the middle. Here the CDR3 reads CASTNAVSYNEQFF. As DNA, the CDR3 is TGTGCCAGCACCAATGCGGTTTCCTACAATGAGCAGTTCTTC.

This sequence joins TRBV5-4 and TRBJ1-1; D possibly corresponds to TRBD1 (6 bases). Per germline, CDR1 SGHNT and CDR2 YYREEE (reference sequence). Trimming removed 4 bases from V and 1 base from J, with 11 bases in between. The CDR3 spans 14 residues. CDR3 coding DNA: TGTGCCAGCAGCCACCAGACAGGGAACACTGAAGCTTTCTTT. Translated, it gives CASSHQTGNTEAFF. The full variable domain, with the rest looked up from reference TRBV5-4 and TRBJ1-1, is ETGVTQSPTHLIKTRGQQVTLRCSSQSGHNTVSWYQQALGQGPQFIFQYYREEENGRGNFPPRFSGLQFPNYSSELNVNALELDDSALYLCASSHQTGNTEAFFGQGTRLTVV.

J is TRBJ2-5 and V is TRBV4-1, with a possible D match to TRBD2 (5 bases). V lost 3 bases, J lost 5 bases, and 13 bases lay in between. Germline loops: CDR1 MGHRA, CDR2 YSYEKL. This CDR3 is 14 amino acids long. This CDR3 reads CASSQSGIRETQYF. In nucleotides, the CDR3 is TGCGCCAGCAGCCAGTCGGGAATACGGGAGACCCAGTACTTC.

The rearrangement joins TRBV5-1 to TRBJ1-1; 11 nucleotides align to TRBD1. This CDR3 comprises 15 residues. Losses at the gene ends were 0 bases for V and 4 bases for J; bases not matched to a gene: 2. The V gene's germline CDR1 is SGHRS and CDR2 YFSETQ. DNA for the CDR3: TGCGCCAGCAGCTTGGAAGGGACAGGGGGCACTGAAGCTTTCTTT. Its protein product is CASSLEGTGGTEAFF. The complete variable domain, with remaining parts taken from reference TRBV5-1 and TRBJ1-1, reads KAGVTQTPRYLIKTRGQQVTLSCSPISGHRSVSWYQQTPGQGLQFLFEYFSETQRNKGNFPGRFSGRQFSNSRSEMNVSTLELGDSALYLCASSLEGTGGTEAFFGQGTRLTVV.

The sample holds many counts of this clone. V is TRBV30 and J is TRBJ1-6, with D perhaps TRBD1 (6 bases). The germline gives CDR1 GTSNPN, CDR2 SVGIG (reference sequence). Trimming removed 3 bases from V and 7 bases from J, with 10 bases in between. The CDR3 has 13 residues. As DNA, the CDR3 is TGTGCCTGGAGCTGGACAGCCAATTCACCCCTCCACTTT. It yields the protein CAWSWTANSPLHF. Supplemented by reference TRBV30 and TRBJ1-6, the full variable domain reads SQTIHQWPATLVQPVGSPLSLECTVEGTSNPNLYWYRQAAGRGLQLLFYSVGIGQISSEVPQNLSASRPQDRQFILSSKKLLLSDSGFYLCAWSWTANSPLHFGNGTRLTVT.

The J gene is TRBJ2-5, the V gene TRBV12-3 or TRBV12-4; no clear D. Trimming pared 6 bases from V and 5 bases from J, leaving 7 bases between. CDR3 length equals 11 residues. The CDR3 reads CASSNGETQYF. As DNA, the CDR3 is TGTGCCAGCAGCAACGGGGAGACCCAGTACTTC.

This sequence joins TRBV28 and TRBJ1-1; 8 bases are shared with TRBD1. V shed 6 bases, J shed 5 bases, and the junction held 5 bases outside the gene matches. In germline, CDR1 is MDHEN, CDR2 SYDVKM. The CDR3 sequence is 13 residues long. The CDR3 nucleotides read TGTGCCAGCAGAACAGGGGGGATGACTGAAGCTTTCTTT. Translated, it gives CASRTGGMTEAFF.

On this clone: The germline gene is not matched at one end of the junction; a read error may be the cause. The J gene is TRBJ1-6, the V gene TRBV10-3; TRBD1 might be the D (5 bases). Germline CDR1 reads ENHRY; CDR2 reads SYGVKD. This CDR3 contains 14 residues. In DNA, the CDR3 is TGTGCCGTCAGGTGGCAGGGCGGTAATTCACCCCTCCACTTT. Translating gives CAVRWQGGNSPLHF.

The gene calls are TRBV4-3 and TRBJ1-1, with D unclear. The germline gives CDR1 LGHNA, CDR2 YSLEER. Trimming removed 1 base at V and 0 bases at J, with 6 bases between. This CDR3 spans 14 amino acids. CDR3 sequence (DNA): TGCGCCAGCAGCCAAGCAACAGTGAACACTGAAGCTTTCTTT. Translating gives CASSQATVNTEAFF.

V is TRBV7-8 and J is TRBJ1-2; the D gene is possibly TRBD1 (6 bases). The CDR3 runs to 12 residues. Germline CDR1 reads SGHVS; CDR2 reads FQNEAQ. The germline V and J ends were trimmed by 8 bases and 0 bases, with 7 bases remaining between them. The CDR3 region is CASGTPNYGYTF. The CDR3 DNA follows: TGTGCCAGCGGGACACCTAACTATGGCTACACCTTC. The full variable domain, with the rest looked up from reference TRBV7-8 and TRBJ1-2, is GAGVSQSPRYKVAKRGQDVALRCDPISGHVSLFWYQQALGQGPEFLTYFQNEAQLDKSGLPSDRFFAERPEGSVSTLKIQRTQQEDSAVYLCASGTPNYGYTFGSGTRLTVV.